This is a list of T cell receptor beta chains from one sample in a study of T-cell reconstitution after alpha-beta-depleted transplantation in children. TCRdb called the PCR reads again in MiXCR, with one record for every CDR3 protein. This sample carries hundreds of thousands of distinct CDR3 sequences, roughly 17% of them seen once, and the ten largest clones take approximately 1%. The sequences come from PBMCs from the stem cell graft donor, collected from the stem cell graft. These receptors came from a human donor who donated a stem cell graft to a child with acute myeloid leukemia. CDR3s include the opening cysteine and the closing phenylalanine or tryptophan. A D gene is named only where the DNA matches it firmly. Clone sizes are given selectively: once, few, many, or a class where the clone is expanded.

j_call v_call clone_size d_call cdr3_aa cdr3_nt
TRBJ1-6 TRBV20-1 many . CSARRSSYNSPLHF TGCAGTGCTAGGCGCAGCTCCTATAATTCACCCCTCCACTTT
TRBJ2-7 TRBV7-9 . TRBD1 CASSPQGTGVNEQYF TGTGCCAGCAGCCCTCAGGGGACAGGGGTGAACGAGCAGTACTTC
TRBJ2-5 TRBV5-1 many . CASSSVIRRETQYF TGCGCCAGCAGCTCGGTGATCAGGAGGGAGACCCAGTACTTC
TRBJ2-7 TRBV12-3/TRBV12-4 many TRBD1 CASSSWDSRSYEQYF TGTGCCAGCAGTTCCTGGGACAGCCGCTCCTACGAGCAGTACTTC
TRBJ2-1 TRBV20-1 many TRBD2 CSAPNRGGAYNEQFF TGCAGTGCCCCCAACCGCGGGGGGGCCTACAATGAGCAGTTCTTC
TRBJ1-2 TRBV12-3/TRBV12-4 many . CASGRWGVNYGYTF TGTGCCAGCGGCCGGTGGGGGGTAAACTATGGCTACACCTTC
TRBJ1-1 TRBV20-1 many . CSVGARGTEAFF TGCAGTGTAGGGGCGAGGGGCACTGAAGCTTTCTTT
TRBJ1-5 TRBV20-1 many . CSATGGTLGNQPQHF TGCAGTGCTACTGGGGGGACCTTAGGGAATCAGCCCCAGCATTTT
TRBJ2-3 TRBV29-1 few . CSVGSHTDTQYF TGCAGCGTTGGGAGTCACACAGATACGCAGTATTTT
TRBJ2-3 TRBV7-2 few . CASSLRTGAPTDTQYF TGTGCCAGCAGCCTACGCACGGGGGCACCCACAGATACGCAGTATTTT
TRBJ2-5 TRBV7-7 once . CASSRGTAQAETQYF TGTGCCAGCAGCCGCGGGACAGCCCAGGCGGAGACCCAGTACTTC
TRBJ1-1 TRBV6-1 many TRBD1 CASSGRGRWFGAFF TGTGCCAGCAGTGGGAGGGGGCGATGGTTTGGAGCTTTCTTT
TRBJ1-1 TRBV18 few . CASSPLKGTEAFF TGTGCCAGCTCACCATTAAAGGGAACTGAAGCTTTCTTT
TRBJ2-5 TRBV12-3/TRBV12-4 . . CASRDQGLQETQYF TGTGCCAGCAGGGATCAGGGGTTACAAGAGACCCAGTACTTC
TRBJ1-2 TRBV28 few . CASSLPAANGYTF TGTGCCAGCAGTTTACCGGCGGCTAATGGCTACACCTTC
TRBJ2-5 TRBV24-1 few . CATSDRRAETQYF TGTGCCACCAGTGATCGCCGGGCGGAGACCCAGTACTTC
TRBJ2-3 TRBV4-2 few TRBD2 CASSQDRVTSESTDTQYF TGTGCCAGCAGCCAAGATCGGGTGACTAGCGAATCCACAGATACGCAGTATTTT
TRBJ1-5 TRBV7-9 . . CASILKPQHF TGTGCCAGCATCTTGAAGCCCCAGCATTTT
TRBJ1-5 TRBV18 . . CASSPSGKDQPQHF TGTGCCAGCTCACCATCGGGGAAGGATCAGCCCCAGCATTTT
TRBJ2-1 TRBV5-6 many TRBD1 CASSGGQGAENEQFF TGTGCCAGCAGCGGGGGACAGGGGGCAGAAAATGAGCAGTTCTTC
TRBJ1-6 TRBV6-5 many TRBD1 CASSYVTGNYSPLHF TGTGCCAGCAGTTACGTGACAGGGAATTATTCACCCCTCCACTTT
TRBJ2-5 TRBV20-1 many . CSAANRETQYF TGCAGTGCCGCCAACCGGGAGACCCAGTACTTC
TRBJ2-3 TRBV20-1 many TRBD2 CSARDQASGGPSTDTQYF TGCAGTGCTAGAGATCAAGCTAGCGGGGGGCCAAGCACAGATACGCAGTATTTT
TRBJ2-1 TRBV5-5 few . CASSLELQGTYNEQFF TGTGCCAGCAGCTTGGAGCTCCAGGGTACCTACAATGAGCAGTTCTTC
TRBJ2-3 TRBV20-1 many . CSAVPWGGVGPDTQYF TGCAGTGCTGTCCCCTGGGGAGGAGTTGGCCCAGATACGCAGTATTTT
TRBJ2-2 TRBV24-1 . TRBD1 CATPSPRTGDIRWSGELFF TGTGCCACCCCCTCCCCCCGGACAGGGGACATTCGTTGGTCCGGGGAGCTGTTTTTT
TRBJ2-2 TRBV20-1 . . CSARGGLLPGELFF TGCAGTGCTAGGGGGGGGCTCCTGCCCGGGGAGCTGTTTTTT
TRBJ1-4 TRBV6-2/TRBV6-3 few . CASSGEEKLFF TGTGCCAGCAGTGGGGAGGAAAAACTGTTTTTT
TRBJ2-3 TRBV6-1 many TRBD1 CASNPDRGRTDTQYF TGTGCCAGCAACCCCGACAGGGGTCGCACAGATACGCAGTATTTT
TRBJ1-2 TRBV9 few . CASSREGDTNYGYTF TGTGCCAGCAGCCGAGAGGGCGATACCAACTATGGCTACACCTTC
TRBJ1-4 TRBV27 many TRBD1 CASSISGTGGFYEKLFF TGTGCCAGCAGTATCTCCGGGACAGGGGGCTTCTATGAAAAACTGTTTTTT
TRBJ1-5 TRBV7-9 few TRBD1 CASSGTGSQPQHF TGTGCCAGCAGCGGGACAGGTAGCCAGCCCCAGCATTTT
TRBJ1-5 TRBV20-1 few TRBD1 CSARDGRGLSNQPQHF TGCAGTGCTAGAGATGGCAGGGGGCTAAGCAATCAGCCCCAGCATTTT
TRBJ1-4 TRBV20-1 many . CSAREGGTNEKLFF TGCAGTGCTAGAGAGGGGGGAACTAATGAAAAACTGTTTTTT
TRBJ1-3 TRBV27 many TRBD1 CASSPYTGGSGNTIYF TGTGCCAGCAGTCCATACACAGGGGGGTCTGGAAACACCATATATTTT
TRBJ1-2 TRBV7-9 . TRBD1 CASSLAGAGGAYGYTF TGTGCCAGCAGCTTAGCCGGAGCAGGGGGGGCCTATGGCTACACCTTC
TRBJ1-5 TRBV6-1 many TRBD1 CASSDRGRSVQPQHF TGTGCCAGCAGTGACAGGGGGAGATCCGTCCAGCCCCAGCATTTT
TRBJ1-4 TRBV19 once . CASSYDSEGEKLFF TGTGCCAGTAGCTATGACTCCGAGGGAGAAAAACTGTTTTTT
TRBJ2-1 TRBV9 many TRBD2 CASSVRDSGGAGNEQFF TGTGCCAGCAGCGTACGAGATAGCGGGGGGGCCGGCAATGAGCAGTTCTTC
TRBJ2-1 TRBV20-1 many . CSARDKASSYNEQFF TGCAGTGCTAGAGACAAGGCGAGCTCCTACAATGAGCAGTTCTTC
TRBJ1-3 TRBV28 few . CASSPTATLSGNTIYF TGTGCCAGCAGTCCGACAGCTACTCTCTCTGGAAACACCATATATTTT
TRBJ1-1 TRBV7-2 . . CASSFTGPGAFF TGTGCCAGCAGCTTTACAGGGCCGGGAGCTTTCTTT
TRBJ2-3 TRBV7-3 many TRBD2 CASSSRGGDTDTQYF TGTGCCAGCAGCTCCCGCGGGGGGGACACAGATACGCAGTATTTT
TRBJ2-2 TRBV7-6 few TRBD2 CASSQRLANTGELFF TGTGCCAGCAGCCAAAGACTAGCCAACACCGGGGAGCTGTTTTTT
TRBJ1-1 TRBV5-1 few . CASSADSGRTEAFF TGCGCCAGCAGCGCCGACAGCGGTCGCACTGAAGCTTTCTTT
TRBJ2-1 TRBV20-1 many TRBD2 CSARAASGGSSSEQFF TGCAGTGCTAGGGCCGCTAGCGGGGGGTCCTCGAGTGAGCAGTTCTTC
TRBJ2-3 TRBV6-1 many TRBD1 CASATLQGADTQYF TGTGCCAGCGCCACCTTACAGGGGGCAGATACGCAGTATTTT
TRBJ2-1 TRBV6-1 few . CATNAGTYNEQFF TGTGCCACCAATGCAGGGACCTACAATGAGCAGTTCTTC
TRBJ2-2 TRBV5-5 many . CACNGDTGELFF TGTGCCTGCAACGGGGACACCGGGGAGCTGTTTTTT
TRBJ1-5 TRBV12-3/TRBV12-4 many . CASSRYSPQHF TGTGCCAGCAGCAGGTACTCGCCCCAGCATTTT
TRBJ2-5 TRBV6-5 . . CASSYSWRFQETQYF TGTGCCAGCAGTTACTCGTGGCGGTTCCAAGAGACCCAGTACTTC
TRBJ1-1 TRBV7-2 many . CASSFWGRTNTEAFF TGTGCCAGCAGCTTTTGGGGGCGCACGAACACTGAAGCTTTCTTT
TRBJ2-5 TRBV11-3 . . CASSSGIETQYF TGTGCCAGCAGCTCGGGGATCGAGACCCAGTACTTC
TRBJ2-5 TRBV4-3 . TRBD2 CASSPSGGGAEETQYF TGCGCCAGCAGCCCGTCTGGCGGGGGGGCGGAGGAGACCCAGTACTTC
TRBJ1-4 TRBV4-3 few . CASSQEIPGYPSSGNEKLFF TGCGCCAGCAGCCAAGAAATCCCAGGGTACCCCTCATCTGGTAATGAAAAACTGTTTTTT
TRBJ2-2 TRBV28 . . CASSFPGSSGELFF TGTGCCAGCAGTTTTCCAGGAAGCAGCGGGGAGCTGTTTTTT
TRBJ2-4 TRBV20-1 many . CSAGAYIQYF TGCAGTGCTGGGGCCTACATTCAGTACTTC
TRBJ1-1 TRBV29-1 many TRBD1 CSVRDRGGTEAFF TGCAGCGTACGGGACAGGGGGGGGACTGAAGCTTTCTTT
TRBJ2-3 TRBV20-1 few TRBD2 CSADGGLAGTDTQYF TGCAGTGCTGATGGGGGACTAGCGGGCACAGATACGCAGTATTTT
TRBJ1-1 TRBV20-1 many . CSVGSDGTNTEAFF TGCAGTGTTGGATCCGACGGGACGAACACTGAAGCTTTCTTT